This TCR beta chain was found in a study of shared clonotypes between healthy human individuals. At the level of the study: Each donor's CD4 naive and CD4 memory cells filled three plates apiece, CD8 naive two, and CD8 memory one.

In its sample, this clone was seen once. No antigen is known for it. Naive CD45RA+ and memory CD45RA-negative subsets were split from CD4+ cells. Trimming removed 10 bases at V and 0 bases at J, with 13 bases between. The CDR3 is 13 residues long. The germline V gene has CDR1 WSHSY and CDR2 SAAADI. Study-level findings and limits: A small donor pool kept down the genetic and exposure-history diversity that was represented. Roughly 4.6% of naive CD4 clonotypes were common to four donors.

Measured with immunoSEQ multiplex PCR; TCRdb has only the in-frame clones, and not every one. This sample has roughly 2 million clones; under 97% occur once, and the top ten carry over 0.1%. The receptor's source is a man in his late teens or twenties in good health. The chain employs TRBV10-2 and TRBJ2-7; D remains unclear. The source material was naive CD4+ T cells sorted from blood. Subset: CD45RA+ positively selected. In DNA form, the CDR3 reads TGCGCCATCCTTCCGTTGGGCTCCTACGAGCAGTACTTC. Translated: CAILPLGSYEQYF.